The next 15 T cell receptor beta chains were all read from a single sample in a study of blood T cell repertoires in COVID-19. TCRdb's copy holds only in-frame clones and misses some; the assay was immunoSEQ multiplex PCR. The sample consists of some 390,000 clones, 89% of them appearing once. Sequences were obtained from peripheral blood. The receptor set was obtained from a woman between 35 and 50 years old with COVID-19, enrolled during active disease.

The chain has TRBV28 and TRBJ1-1; 7 positions agree with TRBD1. This CDR3 is 12 amino acids long. CDR1 is MDHEN and CDR2 is SYDVKM in the germline V gene. Trimming removed 11 bases from V and 0 bases from J; junction bases left unmatched: 3. In nucleotides, the CDR3 is TGTGCCCTGGACAGGTTGAACACTGAAGCTTTCTTT. Its translation: CALDRLNTEAFF.

This sequence joins TRBV19 and TRBJ1-2; D is perhaps TRBD1 (5 bases). The CDR3 spans 12 residues. The germline V and J ends were trimmed by 6 bases and 2 bases, with 7 bases remaining between them. The V gene's germline CDR1 is LNHDA and CDR2 SQIVND (reference sequence). In DNA, the CDR3 is TGTGCCAGTAGCCGACAGAACTATGGCTACACCTTC. Protein sequence: CASSRQNYGYTF.

The chain is built from TRBV9 and TRBJ2-3; tentative D call: TRBD2 (6 bases). This CDR3 comprises 17 residues. Trimming pared 2 bases from V and 2 bases from J, leaving 18 bases between. The germline V gene has CDR1 SGDLS and CDR2 YYNGEE. The CDR3: CASSVPTGTRTTDTQYF. The CDR3 nucleotides are TGTGCCAGCAGCGTCCCTACCGGGACTCGCACCACAGATACGCAGTATTTT.

As concerns this clone: One end of the junction fails to match germline, which may point to a read error. The chain carries TRBV9 and TRBJ2-7; 13 bases agree with TRBD2. CDR1 is SGDLS, CDR2 YYNGEE, per germline. This CDR3 spans 16 amino acids. The CDR3 protein is CASSRRTSGSSDEQYF. DNA for the CDR3: TGTGCCAGCAGCCGACGGACTAGCGGGAGCTCCGACGAGCAGTACTTC.

The chain is built from TRBV6-5 and TRBJ1-1, with D tentatively TRBD1 (5 bases). V dropped 8 bases and J dropped 7 bases, with 17 bases sitting between them. The germline gives CDR1 MNHEY, CDR2 SVGAGI. The CDR3 has 13 amino acids. The CDR3 sequence: CASAERRQLEAFF. The CDR3 nucleotides are TGTGCCAGCGCCGAAAGAAGACAGCTTGAAGCTTTCTTT.

This clone was counted once. The chain is built from TRBV7-2 and TRBJ1-5; 7 bases match TRBD1. The CDR3 is made up of 14 amino acids. Germline V gene lookup returns CDR1 SGHTA and CDR2 FQGNSA. The V segment lost 4 bases and the J segment 9 bases; nucleotides outside the gene matches: 9. CDR3 residues: CASSSTDRALPQHF. The DNA of the CDR3 is TGTGCCAGCAGCTCAACTGACAGGGCCCTGCCCCAGCATTTT.

The CDR3 nucleotides read TGTGCCAGCAGCGTAGGTGTGCAGATTAATGAAAAACTGTTTTTT. Its translation: CASSVGVQINEKLFF. The chain carries TRBV9 and TRBJ1-4, with D unresolved. CDR3 size: 15 residues. Looked up from germline, CDR1 is SGDLS and CDR2 is YYNGEE. V dropped 0 bases and J dropped 4 bases, with 10 bases sitting between them.

The chain recombines TRBV6-5 with TRBJ1-4; TRBD1 is a possible D gene (5 bases). In germline, CDR1 is MNHEY, CDR2 SVGAGI. The CDR3 extends over 13 amino acids. V lost 2 bases to trimming and J lost 8 bases, with 9 bases between them. The CDR3, as DNA: TGTGCCAGCAGTTACGGGGGGGTCGAAAAACTGTTTTTT. It specifies CASSYGGVEKLFF.

This clone was counted a single time. The V gene is TRBV6-2 or TRBV6-3, the J gene TRBJ1-5; TRBD1 is a possible D gene (6 bases). The CDR3 extends over 14 amino acids. CDR1 and CDR2 (germline): MNHEY, SVGEGT. Trimming took 6 bases from V and 7 from J, leaving 16 bases between them. As DNA, the CDR3 is TGTGCCAGCAGCTTTGTTCAGAGGGGGCAGCCCCAGCATTTT. Its protein product is CASSFVQRGQPQHF.

This sequence joins TRBV6-6 and TRBJ1-1, with 8 bases fitting TRBD1. The CDR3 consists of 14 residues. CDR1 MNHNY and CDR2 SVGAGI come from the germline V gene (reference sequence). V trimming: 0 bases; J trimming: 6 bases; junction bases outside the gene matches: 3. CDR3 in DNA: TGTGCCAGCAGTTACTCAGGACAGGGAGCTGAAGCTTTCTTT. Translating it yields CASSYSGQGAEAFF.

The gene calls are TRBV4-3 and TRBJ2-5; 11 positions match TRBD1. Germline CDR1 reads LGHNA; CDR2 reads YSLEER. The CDR3 covers 14 residues. The V and J ends lost 0 bases and 7 bases, in that order; junction bases with no gene match: 1. The CDR3 sequence is CASSQEGQGGTQYF. CDR3 bases: TGCGCCAGCAGCCAAGAGGGACAGGGGGGGACCCAGTACTTC.

The genes are TRBV6-1 and TRBJ1-5, with TRBD1 matching 11 bases. The V gene end was trimmed by 4 bases and the J gene end by 0 bases; junction bases not matched to a gene: 2. The length of the CDR3 is 16 residues. Germline-derived CDR1 and CDR2 are MNHNS and SASEGT. CDR3 loop: CASSGGQGVSNQPQHF. For the CDR3, the DNA is TGTGCCAGCAGTGGGGGACAGGGGGTTAGCAATCAGCCCCAGCATTTT.

This clone was recorded once. The chain has TRBV18 and TRBJ1-3; the D is unclear. This CDR3 has 15 amino acids. Germline CDR1 is KGHSH and CDR2 is LQKENI. V dropped 4 bases and J dropped 0 bases, with 10 bases sitting between them. The CDR3 nucleotides read TGTGCCAGCTCACGCATACAGAACTCTGGAAACACCATATATTTT. Translating it yields CASSRIQNSGNTIYF.

CDR3 nucleotide sequence: TGTGCCAGCAGCCAAGACCCCCCCGGGACAGGGAATAATTCACCCCTCCACTTT. Residues: CASSQDPPGTGNNSPLHF. The chain is built from TRBV3-1 (or the pseudogene TRBV3-2) and TRBJ1-6; TRBD1 aligns across 9 bases. Germline loops: CDR1 LGHDT, CDR2 YNNKEL (reference sequence). V gave up 0 bases and J gave up 5 bases; unmatched junction bases: 8. The CDR3 length is 18 residues.

V and J are TRBV10-2 and TRBJ2-1, with a tentative D call TRBD2 (6 bases). This CDR3 spans 14 amino acids. CDR1 and CDR2 from the germline V gene are WSHSY and SAAADI. With 6 bases removed from V and 6 bases from J, the gap between germline ends came to 15 bases. CDR3 sequence (DNA): TGCGCCAGCAGCTCCGCAGGGAGGTTCAATGAGCAGTTCTTC. It encodes CASSSAGRFNEQFF.